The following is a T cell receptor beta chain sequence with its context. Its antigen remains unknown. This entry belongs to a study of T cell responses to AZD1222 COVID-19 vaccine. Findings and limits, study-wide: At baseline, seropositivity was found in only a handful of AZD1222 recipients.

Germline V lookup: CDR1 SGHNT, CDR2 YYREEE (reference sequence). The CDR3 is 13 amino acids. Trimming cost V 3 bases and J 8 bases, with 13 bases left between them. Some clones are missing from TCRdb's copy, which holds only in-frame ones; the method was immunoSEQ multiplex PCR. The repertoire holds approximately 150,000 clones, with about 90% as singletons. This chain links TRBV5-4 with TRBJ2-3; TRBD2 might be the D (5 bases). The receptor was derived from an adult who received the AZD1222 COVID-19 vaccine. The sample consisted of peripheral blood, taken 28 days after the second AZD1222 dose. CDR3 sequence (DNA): TGTGCCAGCAGCTCCGAAGCCCGGGGTACGCAGTATTTT. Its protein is CASSSEARGTQYF.